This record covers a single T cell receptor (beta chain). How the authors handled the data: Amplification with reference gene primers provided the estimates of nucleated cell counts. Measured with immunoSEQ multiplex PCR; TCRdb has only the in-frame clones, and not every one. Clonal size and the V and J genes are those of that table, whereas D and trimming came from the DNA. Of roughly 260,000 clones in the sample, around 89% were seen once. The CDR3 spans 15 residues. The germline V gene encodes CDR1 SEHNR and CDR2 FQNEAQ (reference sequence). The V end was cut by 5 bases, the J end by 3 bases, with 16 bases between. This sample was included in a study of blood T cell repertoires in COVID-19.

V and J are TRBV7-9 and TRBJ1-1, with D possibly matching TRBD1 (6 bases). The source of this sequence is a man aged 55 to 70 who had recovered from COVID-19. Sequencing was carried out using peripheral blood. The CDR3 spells CASSPPGRGYTEAFF. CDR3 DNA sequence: TGTGCCAGCAGCCCCCCGGGCAGGGGATACACTGAAGCTTTCTTT. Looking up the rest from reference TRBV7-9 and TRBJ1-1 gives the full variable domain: DTGVSQNPRHKITKRGQNVTFRCDPISEHNRLYWYRQTLGQGPEFLTYFQNEAQLEKSRLLSDRFSAERPKGSFSTLEIQRTEQGDSAMYLCASSPPGRGYTEAFFGQGTRLTVV.